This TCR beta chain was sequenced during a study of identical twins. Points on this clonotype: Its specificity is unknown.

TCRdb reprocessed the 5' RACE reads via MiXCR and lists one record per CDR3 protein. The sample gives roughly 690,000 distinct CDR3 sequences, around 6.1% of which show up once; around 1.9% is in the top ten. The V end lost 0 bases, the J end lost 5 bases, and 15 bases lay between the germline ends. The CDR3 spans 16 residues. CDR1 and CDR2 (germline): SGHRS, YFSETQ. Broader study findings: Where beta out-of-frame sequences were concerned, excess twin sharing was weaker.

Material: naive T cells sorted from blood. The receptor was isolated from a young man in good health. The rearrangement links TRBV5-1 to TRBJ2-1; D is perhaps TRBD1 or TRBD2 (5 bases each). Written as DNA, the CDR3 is TGCGCCAGCAGCTTGGTTTCCGGGACGATTAACAATGAGCAGTTCTTC. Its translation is CASSLVSGTINNEQFF. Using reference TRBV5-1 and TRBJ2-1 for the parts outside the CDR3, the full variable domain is KAGVTQTPRYLIKTRGQQVTLSCSPISGHRSVSWYQQTPGQGLQFLFEYFSETQRNKGNFPGRFSGRQFSNSRSEMNVSTLELGDSALYLCASSLVSGTINNEQFFGPGTRLTVL.